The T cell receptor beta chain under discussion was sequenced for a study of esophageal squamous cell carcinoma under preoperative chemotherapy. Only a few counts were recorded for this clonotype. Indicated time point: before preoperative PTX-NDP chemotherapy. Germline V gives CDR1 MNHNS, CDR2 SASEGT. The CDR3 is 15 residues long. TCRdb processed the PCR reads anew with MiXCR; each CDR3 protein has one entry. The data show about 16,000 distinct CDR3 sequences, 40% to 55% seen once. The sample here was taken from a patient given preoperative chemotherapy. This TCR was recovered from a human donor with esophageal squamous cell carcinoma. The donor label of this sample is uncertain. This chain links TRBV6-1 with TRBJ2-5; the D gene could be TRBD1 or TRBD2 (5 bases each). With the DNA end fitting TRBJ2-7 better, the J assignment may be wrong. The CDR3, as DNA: TGTGCCAGCAGTAAAACCGGGACGGACCCCTACGAGCAGTACTTC. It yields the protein CASSKTGTDPYEQYF.